This T cell receptor beta chain derives from a study of siplizumab effects on memory and regulatory T cells. General study results and limits: An assignable phenotype, naive or memory, was missing from roughly 76-95% of proliferating CD4+ or CD8+ clones. In siplizumab cultures, the suppressive function of proliferating Tregs remained unconfirmed. The drug siplizumab significantly decreased the alloreactive sequences that could be traced to unstimulated CD4+ memory cells.

On this clone itself: Antigen specificity is unknown.

Each sample had about 10^5 TCR templates assayed. TCRdb keeps only in-frame clones here, not all; method: immunoSEQ multiplex PCR. The sample consists of over 100,000 clones, approximately 90% of them appearing once. Sequencing was carried out using Tregs sorted from blood. The receptor was derived from a human donor in good health.

CDR3 loop: CASSYSRATNYGYTF. The CDR3 bases are TGTGCCAGCAGTTACTCCAGGGCGACTAACTATGGCTACACCTTC. The chain recombines TRBV6-5 with TRBJ1-2; TRBD1 is a possible D gene (5 bases). This CDR3 is built from 15 residues. The germline gives CDR1 MNHEY, CDR2 SVGAGI. Trimming took 0 bases from V and 0 from J, leaving 8 bases between them.